This is a list of T cell receptor beta chains from one sample in a study of CD4 T cells in relation to SARS-CoV-2 and coronaviruses. Data came from immunoSEQ multiplex PCR; TCRdb stores just in-frame clones and leaves some out. The sample consists of some 42,000 clones, 85% to 90% of them appearing once. The sequenced material came from memory CD4+ T cells from PBMCs. The receptors derive from an adult with COVID-19. Both conserved end residues are part of each CDR3. D genes are given only for firm matches. Only part of the rows carry a size: once, few, many, or a class if the clone is expanded.

J | size | length | D | V | DNA | CDR3
TRBJ1-5 | once | 15 | NA | TRBV6-2/TRBV6-3 | TGTGCCAGCAGTTCGTCCCAGGGGATCGGTCAGCCCCAGCATTTT | CASSSSQGIGQPQHF
TRBJ2-1 | NA | 14 | NA | TRBV9 | TGTGCCAGCAGCGGTAAGGGGGGCCTCATTGAGCAGTTCTTC | CASSGKGGLIEQFF
TRBJ1-3 | NA | 12 | NA | TRBV6-5 | TGTGCCAGCAGGACCTCTGGAAACACCATATATTTT | CASRTSGNTIYF
TRBJ1-2 | NA | 14 | NA | TRBV11-3 | TGTGCCAGCAGCTTAGATGCTCGCCAGGTTGGCTACACCTTC | CASSLDARQVGYTF
TRBJ2-2 | NA | 15 | NA | TRBV28 | TGTGCCAGCAGTTTGGATAGGGGCGACACCGGGGAGCTGTTTTTT | CASSLDRGDTGELFF
TRBJ1-5 | NA | 15 | NA | TRBV7-2 | TGTGCCAGCAGCCCCCTCGGGGGGGGCAATCAGCCCCAGCATTTT | CASSPLGGGNQPQHF
TRBJ2-1 | once | 17 | NA | TRBV6-1 | TGTGCCAGCAGTGAAATGCCGGGGGCAAACTCCTACAATGAGCAGTTCTTC | CASSEMPGANSYNEQFF
TRBJ1-2 | NA | 15 | NA | TRBV5-4 | TGTGCCAGCAGCGCAGAGGGAAAAGGGTGGGGTGGCTACACCTTC | CASSAEGKGWGGYTF
TRBJ1-3 | NA | 14 | NA | TRBV19 | TGTGCCAGTAGTATAGGGGCTTTTGGAAACACCATATATTTT | CASSIGAFGNTIYF
TRBJ2-5 | NA | 19 | TRBD1 | TRBV11-3 | TGTGCCAGCAGCTATTCTCGCCGGGACAGGGTTATTTCCCAAGAGACCCAGTACTTC | CASSYSRRDRVISQETQYF
TRBJ1-5 | NA | 13 | NA | TRBV29-1 | TGCAGCGTTGCGGGGAGTAGCAATCAGCCCCAGCATTTT | CSVAGSSNQPQHF
TRBJ1-2 | NA | 15 | NA | TRBV5-4 | TGTGCCAGCAGCTCCCAGACAGGAGCTAACTATGGCTACACCTTC | CASSSQTGANYGYTF
TRBJ1-6 | NA | 17 | NA | TRBV14 | TGTGCCAGCAGCCCTGGGGCCCCCTTCTCCTATAATTCACCCCTCCACTTT | CASSPGAPFSYNSPLHF
TRBJ2-7 | NA | 16 | NA | TRBV5-1 | TGCGCCAGCAGCCTGCCTCGTGGGGCCGGAGGCGACGAGCAGTACTTC | CASSLPRGAGGDEQYF
TRBJ2-5 | NA | 11 | NA | TRBV11-2 | TGTGCCAGCAGCCTTAAGGAGACCCAGTACTTC | CASSLKETQYF
TRBJ2-5 | NA | 16 | TRBD2 | TRBV7-3 | TGTGCCAGCAGCACTCCGACTAGCGGGGGGTCGGAGACCCAGTACTTC | CASSTPTSGGSETQYF
TRBJ2-7 | NA | 14 | TRBD1 | TRBV7-2 | TGTGCCAGCAGCTTCGGATCGACAGGGTTCGGGCAGTACTTC | CASSFGSTGFGQYF